The clone carrying this T cell receptor beta chain turned up a few times. This entry belongs to a study of cytomegalovirus exposure and HLA in healthy donors. PCR amplification relied on 60 Vbeta primers (plus 13 Jbeta primers). Sequenced by immunoSEQ multiplex PCR; TCRdb stores in-frame clones only, minus some. Seen here are 85,000 to 110,000 clones, around three quarters observed once, and the top ten hold less than 5%. CDR1 is SGDLS, CDR2 YYNGEE, per germline. The CDR3 consists of 13 residues. Trimming stripped 1 base from V and 6 bases from J, with 11 bases between. This TCR was recovered from a middle-aged man in good health and CMV-seropositive. The chain employs TRBV9 and TRBJ2-7; weak D call: TRBD1 (5 bases). The sample taken for sequencing was PBMCs. CDR3 region: CASSVRPRGEQYF. The CDR3 nucleotides are TGTGCCAGCAGCGTAAGGCCAAGGGGCGAGCAGTACTTC.